What follows is one T cell receptor (beta chain) and its context. Antigen unknown. V lost 1 base, J lost 5 bases, and 12 bases lay in between. CDR3 length: 15 residues. Looked up from germline, CDR1 is SNHLY and CDR2 is FYNNEI. The data were produced by immunoSEQ multiplex PCR, yet TCRdb's version contains in-frame clones alone and is incomplete. The repertoire includes more than 85,000 clones, approximately 94% of them detected once, and approximately 1.1% sits in the top ten. This entry belongs to a study of cytomegalovirus exposure and HLA in healthy donors. Whole-study findings and limits: Subsequent analysis revealed that first-cohort TCR clusters tended to co-occur in the roughly 120 validation repertoires.

Donors came from a validation cohort of approximately 110 subjects, distinct from the first 666-subject cohort. This receptor was identified in a woman aged 25 to 39 in good health and CMV-seropositive. The gene calls are TRBV2 and TRBJ1-5, with D unresolved. The source material was PBMCs. CDR3 DNA sequence: TGTGCCAGCAGTGAAGATAGTCAGGACTATCAGCCCCAGCATTTT. Residues: CASSEDSQDYQPQHF.